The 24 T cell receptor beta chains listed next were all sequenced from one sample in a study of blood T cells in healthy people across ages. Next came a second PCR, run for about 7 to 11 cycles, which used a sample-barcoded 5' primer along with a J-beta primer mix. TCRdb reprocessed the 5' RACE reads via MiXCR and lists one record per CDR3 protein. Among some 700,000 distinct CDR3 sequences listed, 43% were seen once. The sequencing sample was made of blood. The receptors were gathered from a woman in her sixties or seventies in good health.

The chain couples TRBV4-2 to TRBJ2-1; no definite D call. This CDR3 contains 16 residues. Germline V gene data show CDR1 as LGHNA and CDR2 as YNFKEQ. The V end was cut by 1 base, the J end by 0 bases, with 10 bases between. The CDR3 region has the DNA TGTGCCAGCAGCCAAGGGAGCCCCCGCTCCTACAATGAGCAGTTCTTC. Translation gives CASSQGSPRSYNEQFF.

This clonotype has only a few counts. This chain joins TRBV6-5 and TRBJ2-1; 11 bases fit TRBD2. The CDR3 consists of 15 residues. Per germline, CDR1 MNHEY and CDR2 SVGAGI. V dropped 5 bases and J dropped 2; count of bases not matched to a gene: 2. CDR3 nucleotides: TGTGCCAGCAGTACGGGACTAGCGGCCTACAATGAGCAGTTCTTC. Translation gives CASSTGLAAYNEQFF.

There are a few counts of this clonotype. The CDR3 region is CASSPVRGSSYNEQFF. CDR3 coding DNA: TGTGCCAGCAGCCCCGTCAGGGGTAGCTCCTACAATGAGCAGTTCTTC. The V and J genes are TRBV7-3 and TRBJ2-1; the D gene is possibly TRBD1 (6 bases). CDR3 length: 16 residues. V was trimmed by 5 bases and J by 0 bases, leaving 14 bases between them. Germline V gene data show CDR1 as SGHTA and CDR2 as FQGTGA. Complete variable domain (other parts from reference TRBV7-3 and TRBJ2-1): GAGVSQTPSNKVTEKGKYVELRCDPISGHTALYWYRQSLGQGPEFLIYFQGTGAADDSGLPNDRFFAVRPEGSVSTLKIQRTERGDSAVYLCASSPVRGSSYNEQFFGPGTRLTVL.

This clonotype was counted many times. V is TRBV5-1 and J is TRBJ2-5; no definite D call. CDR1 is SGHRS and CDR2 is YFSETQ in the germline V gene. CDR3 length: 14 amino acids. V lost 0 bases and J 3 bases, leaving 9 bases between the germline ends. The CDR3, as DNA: TGCGCCAGCAGCTTGGGGGCCGGAAAAGAGACCCAGTACTTC. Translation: CASSLGAGKETQYF.

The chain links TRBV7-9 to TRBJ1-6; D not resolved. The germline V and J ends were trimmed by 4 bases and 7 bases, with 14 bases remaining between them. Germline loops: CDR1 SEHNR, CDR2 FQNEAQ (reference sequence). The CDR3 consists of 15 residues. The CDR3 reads CASSSERVENSPLHF. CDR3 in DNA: TGTGCCAGCAGCTCCGAAAGGGTGGAGAATTCACCCCTCCACTTT.

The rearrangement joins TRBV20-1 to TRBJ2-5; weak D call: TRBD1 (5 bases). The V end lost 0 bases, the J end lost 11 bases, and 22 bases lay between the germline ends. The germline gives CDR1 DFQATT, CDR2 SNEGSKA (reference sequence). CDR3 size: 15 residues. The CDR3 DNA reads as TGCAGTGCTAGAGATGCGCCCCAGGGATCCCACGGGCAGTACTTC. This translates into CSARDAPQGSHGQYF.

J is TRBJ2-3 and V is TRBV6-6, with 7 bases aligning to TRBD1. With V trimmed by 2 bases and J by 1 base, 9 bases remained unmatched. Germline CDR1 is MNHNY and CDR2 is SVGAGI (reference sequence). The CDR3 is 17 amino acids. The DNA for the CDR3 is TGTGCCAGCAGTTACGCACAGGGGATTGGTGGCACAGATACGCAGTATTTT. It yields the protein CASSYAQGIGGTDTQYF.

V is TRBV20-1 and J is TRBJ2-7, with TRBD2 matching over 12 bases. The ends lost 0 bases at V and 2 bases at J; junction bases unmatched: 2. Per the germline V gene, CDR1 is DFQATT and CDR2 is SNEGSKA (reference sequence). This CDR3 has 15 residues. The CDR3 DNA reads TGCAGTGCTAGAGAACCTAGCGGGGGGGCCTACGAGCAGTACTTC. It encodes CSAREPSGGAYEQYF.

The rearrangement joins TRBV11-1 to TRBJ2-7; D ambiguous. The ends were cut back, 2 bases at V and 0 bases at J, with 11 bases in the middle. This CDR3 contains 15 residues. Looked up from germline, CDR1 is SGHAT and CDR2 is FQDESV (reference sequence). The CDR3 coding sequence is TGTGCCAGCAGCTTACTTAGGACGAGCTCCTACGAGCAGTACTTC. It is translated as CASSLLRTSSYEQYF.

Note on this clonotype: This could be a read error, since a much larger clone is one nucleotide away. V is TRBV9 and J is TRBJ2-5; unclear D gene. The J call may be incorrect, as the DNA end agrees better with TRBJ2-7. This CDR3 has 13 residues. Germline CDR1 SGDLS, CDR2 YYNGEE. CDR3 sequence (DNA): TGTGCCAGCAGCGTAATGGTCCGCTGCGAGCAGTACTTC. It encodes CASSVMVRCEQYF.

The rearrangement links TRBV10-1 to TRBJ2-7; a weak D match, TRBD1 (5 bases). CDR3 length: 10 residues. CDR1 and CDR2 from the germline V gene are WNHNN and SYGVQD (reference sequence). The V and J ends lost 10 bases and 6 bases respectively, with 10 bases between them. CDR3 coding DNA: TGCGCCACCTCAGGGTTCGAGCAGTACTTC. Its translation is CATSGFEQYF.

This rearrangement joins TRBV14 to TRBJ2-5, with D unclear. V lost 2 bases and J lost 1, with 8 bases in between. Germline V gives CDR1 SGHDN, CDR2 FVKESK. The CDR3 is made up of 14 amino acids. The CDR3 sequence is CASSQKWGQETQYF. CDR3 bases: TGTGCCAGCAGCCAAAAGTGGGGCCAAGAGACCCAGTACTTC.

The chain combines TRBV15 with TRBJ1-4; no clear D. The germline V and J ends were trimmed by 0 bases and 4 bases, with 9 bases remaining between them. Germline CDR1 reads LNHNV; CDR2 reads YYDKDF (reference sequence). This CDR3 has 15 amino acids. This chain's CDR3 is CATSRDGGLNEKLFF. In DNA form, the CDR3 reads TGTGCCACCAGCAGAGACGGCGGGCTTAATGAAAAACTGTTTTTT.

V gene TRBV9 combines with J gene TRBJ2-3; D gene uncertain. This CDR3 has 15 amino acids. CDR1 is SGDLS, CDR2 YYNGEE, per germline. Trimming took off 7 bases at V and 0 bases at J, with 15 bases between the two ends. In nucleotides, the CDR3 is TGTGCCAGCTGCGCGTCGGAGCTCAGCACAGATACGCAGTATTTT. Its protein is CASCASELSTDTQYF.

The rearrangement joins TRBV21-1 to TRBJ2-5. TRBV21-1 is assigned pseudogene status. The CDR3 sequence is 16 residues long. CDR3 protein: CASSKVWRSAQETQYF. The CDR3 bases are TGTGCCAGCAGCAAAGTTTGGCGGAGCGCCCAAGAGACCCAGTACTTC.

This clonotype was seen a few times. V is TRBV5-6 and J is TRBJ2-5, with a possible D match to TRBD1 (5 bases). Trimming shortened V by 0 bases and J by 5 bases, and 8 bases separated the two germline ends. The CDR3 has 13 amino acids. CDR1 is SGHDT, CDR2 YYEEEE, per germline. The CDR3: CASSLVQGETQYF. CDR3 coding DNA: TGTGCCAGCAGCTTGGTTCAGGGTGAGACCCAGTACTTC.

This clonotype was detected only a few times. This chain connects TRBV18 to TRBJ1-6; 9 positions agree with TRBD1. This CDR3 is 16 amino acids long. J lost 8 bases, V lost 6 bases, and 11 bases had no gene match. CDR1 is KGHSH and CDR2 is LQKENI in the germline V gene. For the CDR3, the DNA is TGTGCCAGCTCGGTTTCCGGGGGGACAGGGTATTCACCCCTCCACTTT. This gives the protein CASSVSGGTGYSPLHF.

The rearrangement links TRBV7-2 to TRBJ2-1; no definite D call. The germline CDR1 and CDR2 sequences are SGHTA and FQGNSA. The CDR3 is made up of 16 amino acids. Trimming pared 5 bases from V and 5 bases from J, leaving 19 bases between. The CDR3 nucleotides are TGTGCCAGCAGCCTAGGGCCTGGTCTCATCAACAATGAGCAGTTCTTC. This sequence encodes CASSLGPGLINNEQFF.

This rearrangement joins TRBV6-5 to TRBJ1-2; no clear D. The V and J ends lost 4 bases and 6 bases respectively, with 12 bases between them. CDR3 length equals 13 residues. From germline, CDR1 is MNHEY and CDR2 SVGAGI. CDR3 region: CASSSATINGYTF. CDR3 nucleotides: TGTGCCAGCAGTTCGGCAACGATCAATGGCTACACCTTC.

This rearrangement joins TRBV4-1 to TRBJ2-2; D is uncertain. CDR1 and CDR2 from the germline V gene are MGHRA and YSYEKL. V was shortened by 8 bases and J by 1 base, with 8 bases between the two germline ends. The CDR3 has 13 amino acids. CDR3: CASLSGNTGELFF. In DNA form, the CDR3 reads TGCGCCAGCCTTTCCGGGAACACCGGGGAGCTGTTTTTT.

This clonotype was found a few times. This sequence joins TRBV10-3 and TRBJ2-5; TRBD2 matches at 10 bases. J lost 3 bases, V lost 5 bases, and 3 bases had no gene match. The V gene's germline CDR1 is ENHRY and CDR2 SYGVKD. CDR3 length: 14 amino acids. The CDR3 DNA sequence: TGTGCCATCAGTTTCCTAGCGGGGGAAGAGACCCAGTACTTC. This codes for CAISFLAGEETQYF.

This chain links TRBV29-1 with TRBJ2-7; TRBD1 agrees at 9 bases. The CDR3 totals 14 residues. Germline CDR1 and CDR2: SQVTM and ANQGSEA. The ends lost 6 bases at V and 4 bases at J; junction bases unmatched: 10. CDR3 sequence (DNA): TGCAGCGTGGTGGGACAGGGTAAGAATTACGAGCAGTACTTC. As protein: CSVVGQGKNYEQYF.

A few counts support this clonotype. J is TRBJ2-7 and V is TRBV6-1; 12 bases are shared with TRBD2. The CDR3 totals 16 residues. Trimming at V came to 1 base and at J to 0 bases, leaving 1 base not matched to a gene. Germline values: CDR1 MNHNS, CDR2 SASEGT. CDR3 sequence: CASSEGTSGTSYEQYF. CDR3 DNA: TGTGCCAGCAGTGAAGGGACTAGCGGGACCTCCTACGAGCAGTACTTC.

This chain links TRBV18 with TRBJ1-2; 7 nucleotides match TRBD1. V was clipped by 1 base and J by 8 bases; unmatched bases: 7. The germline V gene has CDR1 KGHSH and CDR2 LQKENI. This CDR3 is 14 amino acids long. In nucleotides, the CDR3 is TGTGCCAGCTCACCACGCGACAGGGACGGAGGCTACACCTTC. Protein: CASSPRDRDGGYTF.